This T cell receptor (beta chain) was profiled in a study of blood T cell repertoires in COVID-19. Measured with immunoSEQ multiplex PCR; TCRdb has only the in-frame clones, and not every one. The sample holds 250,000 or so clones, 70% to 90% seen once. The CDR3 runs 16 residues. Exposed study participants had met a COVID-19 case within 2 weeks before entry. The sequence came from a woman aged 50 to 60 who had been exposed to COVID-19. The V and J genes are TRBV21-1 and TRBJ1-2; TRBD1, the table's D call, lacks a check against the DNA. TRBV21-1 is designated a pseudogene. Sequencing was done on a sample of PBMCs or T cells enriched from blood (not recorded which). This CDR3 is CASSFTPGQFTGGYTF. The CDR3 region has the DNA TGTGCCAGCAGCTTCACTCCGGGACAGTTCACCGGGGGCTACACCTTC.